This TCR beta chain came from a study of blood T cell repertoires in COVID-19. Study-level background: Both acute and convalescent COVID-19 samples were obtained from the United States, Italy and Spain.

The germline CDR1 and CDR2 sequences are LNHDA and SQIVND (reference sequence). Deletions cut 6 bases from V and 0 bases from J, with 11 bases between. The CDR3 sequence is 15 residues long. Methods used by the authors: Reference gene primer amplification gave estimated nucleated cell counts. This table comes from immunoSEQ multiplex PCR, and its TCRdb copy is limited to in-frame clones, with some not included. V and J calls plus clone size are reproduced from that table; the DNA served to infer D and trimming. The table lists roughly 200,000 clones, around 87% of them singletons. Sequences were obtained from PBMCs or T cells enriched from blood (not recorded which). The chain uses TRBV19 and TRBJ2-2; maybe TRBD1 (5 bases). The origin of this receptor is a woman between 25 and 40 years old who had recovered from COVID-19. The CDR3 region has the DNA TGTGCCAGTAGGGGTAGGACACCGAACACCGGGGAGCTGTTTTTT. Its protein is CASRGRTPNTGELFF. Looking up the rest from reference TRBV19 and TRBJ2-2 gives the full variable domain: DGGITQSPKYLFRKEGQNVTLSCEQNLNHDAMYWYRQDPGQGLRLIYYSQIVNDFQKGDIAEGYSVSREKKESFPLTVTSAQKNPTAFYLCASRGRTPNTGELFFGEGSRLTVL.